Reported below is one T cell receptor beta chain. This clonotype was detected ten times or more. The antigen it recognizes is unknown. Base qualities are not at hand, and no much larger clone is one base apart. The library was generated by 5' RACE. This sample was sequenced with an Illumina HiSeq 2000. A universal primer binding site was added through template switching, and the final cDNA carried a unique molecular identifier so that TCR cDNA molecules could be counted accurately. Specific primers in the conserved constant-segment region were used to synthesize first-strand cDNA for the TCR alpha and beta chains. To control for contamination, every cDNA library was double barcoded, receiving both a SMART-Mk sample barcode and Illumina barcodes. TruSeq adapter sequences and Illumina sample barcodes were added in two successive PCR steps. The Illumina HiSeq platform was used with custom primers to sequence TCR alpha and beta cDNA libraries. As for the authors' bioinformatics: Unique molecular identifiers were extracted from raw reads with MiGEC, and CDR3 positions were determined with MiXCR. For each individual, recombination models were inferred using an EM algorithm with the repgenHMM and IGoR tools. Shared clonotypes were analyzed with the tcR package in R, and sharing was normalized by the product of cloneset sizes. To study raw recombination without the effects of thymic and clonal selection, out-of-frame nonproductive sequences were analyzed. The public reads were reanalyzed by TCRdb: fastp trimming at Q25, MiXCR alignment, in-frame beta chains only. Under each unique CDR3 protein, matching rows form one entry showing the most common genes and DNA. V and J calls and clone size were set by TCRdb, not the authors. For this sample there are about 160,000 distinct CDR3 sequences; 3% to 4% appear just once. Of the sample, 8.1% falls within the top ten clones.

The CDR3 sequence holds 13 residues, the cysteine and phenylalanine included. The read is trimmed to its CDR3 DNA, 39 bases read in frame from base 1. CDR1 and CDR2 (SNHLY, FYNNEI) derive from the germline V gene. V is cut by 2 bases and J by 4 bases, and the space between the germline ends is 6 bases. The data originate from a study of identical twins (dated by TCRdb to the mid-2010s). For context, the study as a whole: To test whether fetal clonotypes persist, the study used deep sequencing on TCR alpha and beta repertoires from monozygotic twins, unrelated adults of various ages, and cord blood. To rule out contamination, the twin experiments were replicated at different times with different library preparation protocols. The research as a whole found: In monozygotic twins, out-of-frame TCR alpha sharing was systematically underestimated by recombination models, although the models agreed with sharing between unrelated individuals. Conclusions relied on cross-sectional statistical analysis, since the same donors could not be followed over many years. Compared with coincidental sharing between unrelated individuals, out-of-frame TCR alpha sequences shared between twins had an excess of sequences with low generation probability. Fewer insertions were carried by abundant cord blood beta clonotypes; a weaker similar trend was observed in young adult naive repertoires, while no such trend was observed in memory repertoires. The excess sharing between twins in beta out-of-frame sequences was weaker because fewer shared sequences reduced the signal-to-noise ratio. Invariant T cells such as MAIT and iNKT could partly confound zero-insertion analyses, though diverse VJ usage argued against this for most clonotypes.

Only healthy Caucasian donors were included. Miltenyi CD45RO+ enrichment and human naive T-cell isolation kits were used to isolate memory (CD45RO+) and naive T cells from PBMC. The source is a man between 18 and 29 years old in good health. The sequenced sample consisted of memory T cells sorted from blood. The sample's cell subset or site label, decoded: CD45RO+ enriched T cells. The V gene is TRBV2 and the J gene is TRBJ1-3; no D segment can be confidently identified. The bases are TGTGCCAGCAGTGAATTACCCGGAAACACCATATATTTT. The resulting protein is CASSELPGNTIYF.